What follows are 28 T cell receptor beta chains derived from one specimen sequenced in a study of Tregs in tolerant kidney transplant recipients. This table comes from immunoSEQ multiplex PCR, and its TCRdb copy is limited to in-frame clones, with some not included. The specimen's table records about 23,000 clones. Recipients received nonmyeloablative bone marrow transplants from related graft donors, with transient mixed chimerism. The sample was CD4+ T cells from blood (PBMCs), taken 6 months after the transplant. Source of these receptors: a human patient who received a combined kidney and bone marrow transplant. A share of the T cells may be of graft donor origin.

The CDR3 bases that were read are TGTGCCAGCAGCTTCGGCTTGGGCCGCATGAACACTGAA. Its translation is CASSFGLGRMNTE. The whole CDR3 reads CASSFGLGRMNTEAFF. The J gene is TRBJ1-1, the V gene TRBV7-6; D is ambiguous. The read halts 3 residues ahead of the CDR3 end, with the missing end drawn from the germline J gene. CDR3 length: 16 amino acids. V was shortened by 3 bases and J by 0 bases, with 14 bases between the two germline ends. CDR1 and CDR2 (germline): SGHVS, FNYEAQ.

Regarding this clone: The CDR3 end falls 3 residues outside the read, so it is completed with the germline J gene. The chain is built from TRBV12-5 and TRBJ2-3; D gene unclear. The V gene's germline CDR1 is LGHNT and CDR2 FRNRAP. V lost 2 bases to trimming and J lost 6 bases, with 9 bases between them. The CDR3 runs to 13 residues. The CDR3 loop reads CASGLTASDTQYF. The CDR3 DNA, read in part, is TGTGCTAGTGGTTTGACAGCCTCGGATACG.

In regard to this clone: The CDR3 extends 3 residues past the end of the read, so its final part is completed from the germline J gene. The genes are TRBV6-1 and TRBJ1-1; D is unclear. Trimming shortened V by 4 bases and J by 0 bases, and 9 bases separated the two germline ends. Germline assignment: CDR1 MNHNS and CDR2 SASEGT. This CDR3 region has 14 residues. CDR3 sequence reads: CASSVRVVNTEAFF. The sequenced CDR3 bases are TGTGCCAGCAGTGTGCGGGTCGTGAACACTGAA.

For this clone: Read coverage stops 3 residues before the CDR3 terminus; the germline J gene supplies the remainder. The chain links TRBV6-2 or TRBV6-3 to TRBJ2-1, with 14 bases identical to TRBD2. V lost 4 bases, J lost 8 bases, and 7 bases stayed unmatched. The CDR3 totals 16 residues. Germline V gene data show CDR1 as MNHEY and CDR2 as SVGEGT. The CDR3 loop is CASSSTTSGRADEQFF. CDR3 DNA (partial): TGTGCCAGCAGTTCGACGACTAGCGGGAGGGCCGATGAG.

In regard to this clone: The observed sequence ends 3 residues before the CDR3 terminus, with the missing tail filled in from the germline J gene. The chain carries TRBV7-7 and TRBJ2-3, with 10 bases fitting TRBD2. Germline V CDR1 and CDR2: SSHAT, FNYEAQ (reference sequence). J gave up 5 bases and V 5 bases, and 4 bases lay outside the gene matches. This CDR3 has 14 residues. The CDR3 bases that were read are TGTGCCAGCAGCCCACTAGCGGGGTTAGATACG. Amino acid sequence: CASSPLAGLDT. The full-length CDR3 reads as CASSPLAGLDTQYF.

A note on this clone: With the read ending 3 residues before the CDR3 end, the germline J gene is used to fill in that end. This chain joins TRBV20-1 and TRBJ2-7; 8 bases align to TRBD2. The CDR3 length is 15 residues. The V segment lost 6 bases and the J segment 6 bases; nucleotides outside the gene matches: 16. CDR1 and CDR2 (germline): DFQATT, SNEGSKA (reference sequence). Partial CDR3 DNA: TGCAGTGCACCCCCGTCGGTAGCGGGGCTAGGCGAG. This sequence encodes CSAPPSVAGLGE. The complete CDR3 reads CSAPPSVAGLGEQYF.

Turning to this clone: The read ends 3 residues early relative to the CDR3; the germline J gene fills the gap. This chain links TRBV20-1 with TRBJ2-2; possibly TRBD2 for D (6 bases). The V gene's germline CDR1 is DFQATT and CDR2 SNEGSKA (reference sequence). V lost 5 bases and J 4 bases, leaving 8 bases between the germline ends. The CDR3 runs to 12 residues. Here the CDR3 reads CSAGDSTGELFF. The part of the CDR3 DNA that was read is TGCAGTGCTGGGGACTCCACCGGGGAG.

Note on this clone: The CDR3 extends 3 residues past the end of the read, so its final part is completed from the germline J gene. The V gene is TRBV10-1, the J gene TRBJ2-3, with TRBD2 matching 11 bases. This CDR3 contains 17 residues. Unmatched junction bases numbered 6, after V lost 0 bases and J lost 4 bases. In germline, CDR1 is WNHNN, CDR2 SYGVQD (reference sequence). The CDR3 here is CASSESVAGGRADTQYF. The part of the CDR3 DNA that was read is TGCGCCAGCAGTGAGTCGGTAGCGGGAGGGCGTGCAGATACG.

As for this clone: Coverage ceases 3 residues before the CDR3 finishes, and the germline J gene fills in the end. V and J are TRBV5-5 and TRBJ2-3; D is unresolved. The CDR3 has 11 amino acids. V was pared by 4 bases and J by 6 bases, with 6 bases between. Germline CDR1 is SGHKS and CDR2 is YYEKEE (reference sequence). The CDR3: CASSPLDTQYF. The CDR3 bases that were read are TGTGCCAGCAGCCCTCTGGATACG.

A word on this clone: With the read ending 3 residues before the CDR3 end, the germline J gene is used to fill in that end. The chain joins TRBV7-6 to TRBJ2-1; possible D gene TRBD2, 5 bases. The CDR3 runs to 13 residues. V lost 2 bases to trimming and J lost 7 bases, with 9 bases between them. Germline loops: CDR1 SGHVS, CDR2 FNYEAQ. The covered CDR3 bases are TGTGCCAGCAGCTTACTTCGCGGGAATGAG. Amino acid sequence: CASSLLRGNE. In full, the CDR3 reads CASSLLRGNEQFF.

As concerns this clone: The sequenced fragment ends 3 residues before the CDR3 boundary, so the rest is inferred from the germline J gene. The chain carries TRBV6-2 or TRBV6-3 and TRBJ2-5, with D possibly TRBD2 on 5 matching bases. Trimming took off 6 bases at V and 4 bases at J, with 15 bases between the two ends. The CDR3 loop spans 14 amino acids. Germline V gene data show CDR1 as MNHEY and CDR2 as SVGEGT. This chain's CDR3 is CASRARRMGETQYF. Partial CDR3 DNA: TGTGCCAGCAGGGCCAGGAGGATGGGAGAGACC.

This CDR3 is CASSAGTLSGNTIYF. The CDR3 DNA, read in part, is TGTGCCAGCAGTGCCGGGACTCTCTCTGGAAACACC. This chain joins TRBV6-1 and TRBJ1-3; possibly TRBD1 for D (5 bases). The sequence runs out 3 residues before the end of the CDR3; the remainder is reconstructed from the germline J gene. V dropped 4 bases and J dropped 0 bases, with 10 bases sitting between them. This CDR3 has 15 residues. Germline CDR1 is MNHNS and CDR2 is SASEGT.

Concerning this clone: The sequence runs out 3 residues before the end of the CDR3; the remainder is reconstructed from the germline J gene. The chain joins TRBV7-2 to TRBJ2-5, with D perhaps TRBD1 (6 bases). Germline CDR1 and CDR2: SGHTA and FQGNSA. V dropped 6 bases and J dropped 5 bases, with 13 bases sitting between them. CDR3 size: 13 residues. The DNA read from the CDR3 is TGTGCCAGCAGAAAACAGGGCGGGGAGACC. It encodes CASRKQGGET. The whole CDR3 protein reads CASRKQGGETQYF.

CDR3 DNA, as far as it was read: TGTGCCAGCAGACACCAGGGGTACGAG. It codes for CASRHQGYE. The CDR3 reads in full as CASRHQGYEQYF. This sequence joins TRBV27 and TRBJ2-7, with a tentative D call TRBD1 (6 bases). The read ends 3 residues shy of where the CDR3 ends; the end is completed using the germline J gene. There are 12 residues in the CDR3. Trimming left V 6 bases short and J 4 bases short, with 10 bases between. CDR1 and CDR2 from the germline V gene are MNHEY and SMNVEV (reference sequence).

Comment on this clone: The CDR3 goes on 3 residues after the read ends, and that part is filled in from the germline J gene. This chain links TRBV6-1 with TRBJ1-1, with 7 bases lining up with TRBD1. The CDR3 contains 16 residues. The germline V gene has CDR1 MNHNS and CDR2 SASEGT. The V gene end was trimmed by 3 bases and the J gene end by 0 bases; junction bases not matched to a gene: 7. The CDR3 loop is CASSETPGQMNTEAFF. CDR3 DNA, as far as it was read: TGTGCCAGCAGTGAGACCCCGGGACAGATGAACACTGAA.

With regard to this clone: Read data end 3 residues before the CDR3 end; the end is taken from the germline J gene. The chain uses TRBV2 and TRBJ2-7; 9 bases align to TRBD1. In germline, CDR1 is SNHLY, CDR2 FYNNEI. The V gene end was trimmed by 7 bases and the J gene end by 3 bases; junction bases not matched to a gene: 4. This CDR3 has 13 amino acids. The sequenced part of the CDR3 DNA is TGTGCCAGCATGAACAGGGGGCACTACGAG. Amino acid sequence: CASMNRGHYE. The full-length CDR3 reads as CASMNRGHYEQYF. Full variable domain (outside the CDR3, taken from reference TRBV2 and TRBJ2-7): EPEVTQTPSHQVTQMGQEVILRCVPISNHLYFYWYRQILGQKVEFLVSFYNNEISEKSEIFDDQFSVERPDGSNFTLKIRSTKLEDSAMYFCASMNRGHYEQYFGPGTRLTVT.

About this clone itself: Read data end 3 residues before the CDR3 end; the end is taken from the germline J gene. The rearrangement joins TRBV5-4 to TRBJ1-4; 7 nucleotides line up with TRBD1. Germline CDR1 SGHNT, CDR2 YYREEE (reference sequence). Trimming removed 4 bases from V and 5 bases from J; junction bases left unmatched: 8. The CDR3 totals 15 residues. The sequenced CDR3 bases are TGTGCCAGCAGCGTGAGTCAGGACAGGAATGAAAAA. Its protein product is CASSVSQDRNEK. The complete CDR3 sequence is CASSVSQDRNEKLFF.

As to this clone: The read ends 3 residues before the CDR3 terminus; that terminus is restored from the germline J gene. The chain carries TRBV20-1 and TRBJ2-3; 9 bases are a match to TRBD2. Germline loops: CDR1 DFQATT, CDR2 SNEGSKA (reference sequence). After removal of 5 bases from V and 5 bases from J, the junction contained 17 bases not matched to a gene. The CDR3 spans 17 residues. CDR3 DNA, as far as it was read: TGCAGTGCTCCAATCACCCATAGCGGGAGAGGGGGAGATACG. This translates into CSAPITHSGRGGDT. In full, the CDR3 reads CSAPITHSGRGGDTQYF.

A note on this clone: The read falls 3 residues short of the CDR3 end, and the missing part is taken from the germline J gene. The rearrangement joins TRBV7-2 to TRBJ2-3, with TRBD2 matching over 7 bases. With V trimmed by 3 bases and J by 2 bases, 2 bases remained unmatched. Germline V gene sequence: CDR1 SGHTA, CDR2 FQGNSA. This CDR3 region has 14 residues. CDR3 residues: CASSLGLLTDTQYF. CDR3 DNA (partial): TGTGCCAGCAGCTTGGGACTACTCACAGATACG.

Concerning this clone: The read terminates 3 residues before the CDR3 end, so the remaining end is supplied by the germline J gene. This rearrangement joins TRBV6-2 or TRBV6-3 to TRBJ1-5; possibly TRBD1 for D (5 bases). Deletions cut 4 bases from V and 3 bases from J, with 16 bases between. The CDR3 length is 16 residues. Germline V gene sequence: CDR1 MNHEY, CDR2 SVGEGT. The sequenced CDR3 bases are TGTGCCAGCAGTTCAACCGGGACTGTTATCAATCAGCCC. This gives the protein CASSSTGTVINQP. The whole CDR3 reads CASSSTGTVINQPQHF.

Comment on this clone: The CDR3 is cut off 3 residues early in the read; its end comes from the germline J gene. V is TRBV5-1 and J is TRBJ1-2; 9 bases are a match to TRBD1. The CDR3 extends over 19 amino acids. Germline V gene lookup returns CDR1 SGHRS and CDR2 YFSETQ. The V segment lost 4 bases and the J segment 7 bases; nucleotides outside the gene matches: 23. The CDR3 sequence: CASSPSFAYRGQGFSGYTF. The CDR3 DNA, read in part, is TGCGCCAGCAGCCCCAGCTTTGCCTACAGGGGGCAGGGGTTTTCTGGC.

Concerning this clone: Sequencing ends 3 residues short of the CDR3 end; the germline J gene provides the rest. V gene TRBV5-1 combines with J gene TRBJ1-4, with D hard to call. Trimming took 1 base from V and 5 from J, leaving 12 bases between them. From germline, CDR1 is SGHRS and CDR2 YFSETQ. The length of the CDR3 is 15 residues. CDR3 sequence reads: CASSLSGLINEKLFF. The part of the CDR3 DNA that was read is TGCGCCAGCAGCTTGAGTGGGCTGATCAATGAAAAA. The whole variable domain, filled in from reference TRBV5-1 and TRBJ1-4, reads KAGVTQTPRYLIKTRGQQVTLSCSPISGHRSVSWYQQTPGQGLQFLFEYFSETQRNKGNFPGRFSGRQFSNSRSEMNVSTLELGDSALYLCASSLSGLINEKLFFGSGTQLSVL.

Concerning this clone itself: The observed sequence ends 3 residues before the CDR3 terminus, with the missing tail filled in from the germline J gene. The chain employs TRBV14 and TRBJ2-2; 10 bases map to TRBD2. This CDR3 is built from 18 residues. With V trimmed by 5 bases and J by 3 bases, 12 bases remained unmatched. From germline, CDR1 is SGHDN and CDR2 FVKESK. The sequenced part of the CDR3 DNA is TGTGCCAGCAGCGCGCTAGCGGGAGTGTCCGTGTACACCGGGGAG. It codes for CASSALAGVSVYTGE. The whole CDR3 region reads CASSALAGVSVYTGELFF.

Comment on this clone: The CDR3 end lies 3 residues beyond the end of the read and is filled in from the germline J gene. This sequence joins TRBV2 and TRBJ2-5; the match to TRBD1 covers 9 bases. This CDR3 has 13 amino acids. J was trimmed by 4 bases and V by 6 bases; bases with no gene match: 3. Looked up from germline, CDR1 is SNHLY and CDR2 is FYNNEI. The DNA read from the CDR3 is TGTGCCAGCAGACAGGGGGCAGGAGAGACC. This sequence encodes CASRQGAGET. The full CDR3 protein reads CASRQGAGETQYF.

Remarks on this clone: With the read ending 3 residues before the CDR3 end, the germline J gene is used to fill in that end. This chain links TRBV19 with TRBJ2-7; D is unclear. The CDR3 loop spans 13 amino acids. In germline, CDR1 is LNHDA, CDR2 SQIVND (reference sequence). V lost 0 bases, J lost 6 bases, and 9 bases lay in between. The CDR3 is CASSIDRGFEQYF. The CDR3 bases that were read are TGTGCCAGTAGTATAGATCGAGGTTTCGAG.

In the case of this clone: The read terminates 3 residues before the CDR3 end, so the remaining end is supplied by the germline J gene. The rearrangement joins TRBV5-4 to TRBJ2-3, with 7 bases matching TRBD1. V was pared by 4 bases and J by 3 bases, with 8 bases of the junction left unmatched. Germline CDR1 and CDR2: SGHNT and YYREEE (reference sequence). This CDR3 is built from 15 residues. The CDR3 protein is CASSAHRGLTDTQYF. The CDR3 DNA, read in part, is TGTGCCAGCAGCGCCCACAGGGGCTTGACAGATACG.

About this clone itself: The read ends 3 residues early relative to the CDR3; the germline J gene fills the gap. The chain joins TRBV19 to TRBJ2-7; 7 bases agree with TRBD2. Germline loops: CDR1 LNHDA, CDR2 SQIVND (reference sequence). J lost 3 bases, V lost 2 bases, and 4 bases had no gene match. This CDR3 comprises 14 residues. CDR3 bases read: TGTGCCAGTAGTATACCGGGGGGTGGCTACGAG. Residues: CASSIPGGGYE. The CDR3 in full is CASSIPGGGYEQYF.

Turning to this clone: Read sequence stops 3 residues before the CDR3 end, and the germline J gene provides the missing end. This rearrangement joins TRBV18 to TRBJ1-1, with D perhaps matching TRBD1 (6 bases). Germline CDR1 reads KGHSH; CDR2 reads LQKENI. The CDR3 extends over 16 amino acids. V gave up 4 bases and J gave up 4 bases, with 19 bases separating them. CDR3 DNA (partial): TGTGCCAGCTCACAAAGTGTCCCGGGCAGGGGCACTGAA. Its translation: CASSQSVPGRGTE. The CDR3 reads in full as CASSQSVPGRGTEAFF.